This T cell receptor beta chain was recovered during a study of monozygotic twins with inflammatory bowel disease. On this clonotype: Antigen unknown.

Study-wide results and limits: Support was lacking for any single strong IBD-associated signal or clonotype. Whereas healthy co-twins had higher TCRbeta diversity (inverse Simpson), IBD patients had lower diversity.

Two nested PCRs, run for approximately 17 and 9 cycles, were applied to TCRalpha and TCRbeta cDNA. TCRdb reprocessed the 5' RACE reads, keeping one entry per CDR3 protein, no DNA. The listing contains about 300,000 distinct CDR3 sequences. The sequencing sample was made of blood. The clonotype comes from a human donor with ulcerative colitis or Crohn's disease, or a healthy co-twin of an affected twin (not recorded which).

The CDR3 sequence is CASSPSSGSSYNEQFF. J is TRBJ2-1 and V is TRBV5-1. Per germline, CDR1 SGHRS and CDR2 YFSETQ. CDR3 size: 16 residues.